The 15 T cell receptor beta chains listed next were all sequenced from one sample in a study of blood T cell repertoires in COVID-19. The method was immunoSEQ multiplex PCR; TCRdb's version includes in-frame clones alone and lacks a portion of them. Here the sample spans 250,000 to 400,000 clones, roughly 88% being singletons. The sequenced sample was peripheral blood. The receptors were gathered from a young woman with COVID-19, enrolled during active disease.

This clone was recorded once. V usage is TRBV4-1 and J usage is TRBJ2-7; TRBD1 aligns across 9 bases. This CDR3 has 14 amino acids. The germline CDR1 and CDR2 sequences are MGHRA and YSYEKL. The V gene end was trimmed by 3 bases and the J gene end by 4 bases; junction bases not matched to a gene: 4. The CDR3 DNA reads as TGCGCCAGCAGCCAGCCGGGACAGGGTTACGAGCAGTACTTC. Translation gives CASSQPGQGYEQYF.

This clone has just a few counts. This chain uses TRBV2 with TRBJ1-1; 9 nucleotides line up with TRBD1. V lost 6 bases to trimming and J lost 4 bases; unmatched junction nucleotides: 6. Germline V gene data show CDR1 as SNHLY and CDR2 as FYNNEI. There are 14 residues in the CDR3. The CDR3 sequence is CASRKGQGTTEAFF. The CDR3 DNA follows: TGTGCCAGCAGGAAAGGACAGGGGACCACTGAAGCTTTCTTT.

The chain uses TRBV27 and TRBJ1-5; no firm D call. The germline V and J ends were trimmed by 7 bases and 7 bases, with 17 bases remaining between them. Germline CDR1 is MNHEY and CDR2 is SMNVEV (reference sequence). The CDR3 contains 14 residues. CDR3: CASTPAGSGQPQHF. CDR3 in DNA: TGTGCCAGCACCCCCGCGGGGTCTGGGCAGCCCCAGCATTTT.

This chain joins TRBV6-2 or TRBV6-3 and TRBJ2-2, with TRBD2 identical over 8 bases. CDR3 length equals 15 residues. V was pared by 4 bases and J by 1 base, with 2 bases of the junction left unmatched. CDR1 is MNHEY, CDR2 SVGEGT, per germline. The CDR3 region has the DNA TGTGCCAGCAGTTCAGCGGGGGTGAACACCGGGGAGCTGTTTTTT. It codes for CASSSAGVNTGELFF.

This chain links TRBV7-9 with TRBJ2-3; TRBD2 agrees at 7 bases. The trim removed 1 base at V and 4 bases at J, leaving 2 bases unmatched. CDR1 and CDR2 from the germline V gene are SEHNR and FQNEAQ (reference sequence). This CDR3 is built from 14 residues. The CDR3, as DNA: TGTGCCAGCAGCTTAGAGGGGAGGGCAGATACGCAGTATTTT. This encodes CASSLEGRADTQYF.

This chain joins TRBV7-6 and TRBJ1-2; TRBD1 might be the D (6 bases). V was clipped by 2 bases and J by 4 bases, with 11 bases between them. The CDR3 is 14 amino acids. Germline V gives CDR1 SGHVS, CDR2 FNYEAQ. The DNA for the CDR3 is TGTGCCAGCAGCTTACAGGGGAGGGGCTATGGCTACACCTTC. It specifies CASSLQGRGYGYTF. Full variable domain (missing parts from reference TRBV7-6 and TRBJ1-2): GAGVSQSPRYKVTKRGQDVALRCDPISGHVSLYWYRQALGQGPEFLTYFNYEAQQDKSGLPNDRFSAERPEGSISTLTIQRTEQRDSAMYRCASSLQGRGYGYTFGSGTRLTVV.

This clone has more than one count but fewer than ten. The V call is TRBV5-6, the J call TRBJ1-2, with 7 bases matching TRBD1. Germline V gene sequence: CDR1 SGHDT, CDR2 YYEEEE. The V segment lost 4 bases and the J segment 3 bases; nucleotides outside the gene matches: 9. This CDR3 is built from 15 residues. The CDR3 is CASSPNLGQYYGYTF. In nucleotides, the CDR3 is TGTGCCAGCAGCCCGAACCTGGGACAGTACTATGGCTACACCTTC.

The rearrangement uses TRBV7-3 and TRBJ2-5; D is possibly TRBD1 (6 bases). V lost 1 base and J lost 7, with 19 bases in between. Germline V gene lookup returns CDR1 SGHTA and CDR2 FQGTGA. This CDR3 comprises 16 residues. DNA of the CDR3: TGTGCCAGCAGCTTAATGAACAGGGTAGCGTCATGGACCCAGTACTTC. Translated: CASSLMNRVASWTQYF.

The chain links TRBV18 to TRBJ1-5, with TRBD1 matching 8 bases. CDR1 KGHSH and CDR2 LQKENI come from the germline V gene. Losses at the gene ends were 3 bases for V and 2 bases for J; bases not matched to a gene: 3. CDR3 length: 15 residues. The CDR3 DNA sequence: TGTGCCAGCTCACCCCGGACAGGGCGCAATCAGCCCCAGCATTTT. Translation: CASSPRTGRNQPQHF. Filled out from reference TRBV18 and TRBJ1-5, the complete variable domain reads NAGVMQNPRHLVRRRGQEARLRCSPMKGHSHVYWYRQLPEEGLKFMVYLQKENIIDESGMPKERFSAEFPKEGPSILRIQQVVRGDSAAYFCASSPRTGRNQPQHFGDGTRLSIL.

In this sample, this clone turned up once. The chain recombines TRBV7-2 with TRBJ1-5, with D hard to call. The CDR3 is made up of 16 amino acids. CDR1 and CDR2 from the germline V gene are SGHTA and FQGNSA. Trimming took off 5 bases at V and 1 base at J, with 15 bases between the two ends. The CDR3 sequence: CASSPRWGASNQPQHF. CDR3 bases: TGTGCCAGCAGCCCCCGGTGGGGAGCGAGCAATCAGCCCCAGCATTTT.

The genes are TRBV28 and TRBJ1-4; D is perhaps TRBD1 (5 bases). V was clipped by 3 bases and J by 5 bases, with 13 bases between them. The CDR3 is 15 amino acids. Germline CDR1 is MDHEN and CDR2 is SYDVKM. CDR3 protein: CASSLSAGPNEKLFF. The CDR3 DNA follows: TGTGCCAGCAGTTTGTCGGCAGGGCCAAATGAAAAACTGTTTTTT.

The J gene is TRBJ2-3, the V gene TRBV4-3; 8 bases are a match to TRBD2. The ends lost 0 bases at V and 2 bases at J; junction bases unmatched: 4. Germline lookup yields CDR1 LGHNA and CDR2 YSLEER. This CDR3 has 16 residues. CDR3 bases: TGCGCCAGCAGCCAAGATGCGGGGGGCACCACAGATACGCAGTATTTT. Residues: CASSQDAGGTTDTQYF.

There are a few counts of this clone. V is TRBV9 and J is TRBJ1-6, with 8 bases matching TRBD1. V dropped 3 bases and J dropped 8; count of bases not matched to a gene: 7. Per the germline V gene, CDR1 is SGDLS and CDR2 is YYNGEE. The CDR3 totals 15 residues. The CDR3 DNA reads TGTGCCAGCAGCGCGAAACAGGGGGATTATTCACCCCTCCACTTT. Amino acids: CASSAKQGDYSPLHF.

This chain connects TRBV5-6 to TRBJ1-4, with 7 bases lining up with TRBD1. The CDR3 runs to 17 residues. Losses at the gene ends were 2 bases for V and 5 bases for J; bases not matched to a gene: 12. CDR1 is SGHDT and CDR2 is YYEEEE in the germline V gene. The CDR3 DNA sequence: TGTGCCAGCAGCTTAGGGGGCAGCTCCGACCTAAATGAAAAACTGTTTTTT. This gives the protein CASSLGGSSDLNEKLFF.

This clone is a singleton in its sample. This sequence joins TRBV5-6 and TRBJ2-1; 9 positions match TRBD1. The CDR3 sequence is 13 residues long. Germline CDR1 reads SGHDT; CDR2 reads YYEEEE. V lost 2 bases to trimming and J lost 12 bases; unmatched junction nucleotides: 6. For the CDR3, the DNA is TGTGCCAGCAGCTTCGGGACAGGGTTCACGCAGTTCTTC. This sequence encodes CASSFGTGFTQFF. The variable domain in full, completed from reference TRBV5-6 and TRBJ2-1, reads DAGVTQSPTHLIKTRGQQVTLRCSPKSGHDTVSWYQQALGQGPQFIFQYYEEEERQRGNFPDRFSGHQFPNYSSELNVNALLLGDSALYLCASSFGTGFTQFFGPGTRLTVL.